These 27 T cell receptor beta chains were sequenced from one sample in a study of CD4 T cells in relation to SARS-CoV-2 and coronaviruses. No antigens are known for them. Using immunoSEQ multiplex PCR, the repertoire was profiled, and TCRdb retains in-frame clones only, with some absent. This table holds about 36,000 clones, over 60% found once. Sample: memory CD4+ T cells from PBMCs, cultured in vitro. The receptors derive from an adult with COVID-19.

This clone appeared once. The chain has TRBV9 and TRBJ1-6, with D unresolved. CDR3 size: 15 residues. Germline V CDR1 and CDR2: SGDLS, YYNGEE. The V gene lost 0 bases and the J gene lost 5 bases, with 9 bases spanning the gap. CDR3 bases: TGTGCCAGCAGCGTAGGGTTAGGGAATAATTCACCCCTCCACTTT. Encoded protein: CASSVGLGNNSPLHF.

The V gene is TRBV28, the J gene TRBJ2-4; D uncertain. V was shortened by 5 bases and J by 6 bases, with 14 bases between the two germline ends. CDR1 MDHEN and CDR2 SYDVKM come from the germline V gene. This CDR3 contains 14 residues. CDR3 amino acids: CASSRTILGNIQYF. DNA of the CDR3: TGTGCCAGCAGTCGAACAATTCTGGGAAACATTCAGTACTTC.

The chain joins TRBV2 to TRBJ2-7, with D possibly being TRBD2 (6 bases). CDR1 and CDR2 from the germline V gene are SNHLY and FYNNEI. The CDR3 consists of 15 residues. Trimming removed 7 bases at V and 6 bases at J, with 22 bases between. The CDR3 here is CASNPGGAEVGEQYF. In DNA, the CDR3 is TGTGCCAGCAACCCTGGAGGGGCTGAGGTAGGCGAGCAGTACTTC.

The chain recombines TRBV20-1 with TRBJ2-7; no definite D call. Between the trimmed V and J ends, which lost 3 bases and 2 bases, there was a span of 14 bases. The germline gives CDR1 DFQATT, CDR2 SNEGSKA (reference sequence). The CDR3 is made up of 14 amino acids. The CDR3 region has the DNA TGCAGTGCTAGTCGGCCAAATAAACCCTACGAGCAGTACTTC. Translated, it gives CSASRPNKPYEQYF.

The chain is built from TRBV11-3 and TRBJ2-1; 13 bases are a match to TRBD2. This CDR3 is built from 15 residues. Germline V gene data show CDR1 as SGHNT and CDR2 as YENEEA. V was clipped by 4 bases and J by 7 bases; unmatched bases: 4. The CDR3 spells CASSSRLAGGNEQFF. CDR3 nucleotide sequence: TGTGCCAGCAGCTCTCGACTAGCGGGAGGTAATGAGCAGTTCTTC.

This clone appeared a few times. This sequence joins TRBV28 and TRBJ2-7, with 9 bases aligning to TRBD2. V was clipped by 5 bases and J by 3 bases; unmatched bases: 5. From germline, CDR1 is MDHEN and CDR2 SYDVKM. CDR3 length: 14 residues. DNA of the CDR3: TGTGCCAGCAGTGTCCTAGCGGGAATCTACGAGCAGTACTTC. Amino acid sequence: CASSVLAGIYEQYF.

The chain couples TRBV15 to TRBJ2-1, with no clear D. CDR1 and CDR2 (germline): LNHNV, YYDKDF (reference sequence). The V gene lost 5 bases and the J gene lost 5 bases, with 13 bases spanning the gap. CDR3 size: 14 residues. In nucleotides, the CDR3 is TGTGCCACCAGCTCACCGGGCCGCGACAATGAGCAGTTCTTC. It translates to CATSSPGRDNEQFF.

This rearrangement joins TRBV9 to TRBJ2-3; no firm D call. Trimming left V 3 bases short and J 2 bases short, with 13 bases between. CDR1 and CDR2 (germline): SGDLS, YYNGEE. This CDR3 spans 15 amino acids. The CDR3 here is CASSDRTDHTDTQYF. DNA for the CDR3: TGTGCCAGCAGCGATCGGACCGACCACACAGATACGCAGTATTTT.

This clone was picked up a small number of times. This chain uses TRBV7-9 with TRBJ1-2; no reliable D call. This CDR3 is built from 16 residues. Trimming took 3 bases from V and 1 from J, leaving 15 bases between them. CDR1 SEHNR and CDR2 FQNEAQ come from the germline V gene (reference sequence). CDR3 sequence: CASSFNRGGFNYGYTF. In DNA form, the CDR3 reads TGTGCCAGCAGCTTCAACCGGGGAGGATTTAACTATGGCTACACCTTC.

The chain combines TRBV19 with TRBJ2-6; TRBD1 agrees at 10 bases. V trimming: 9 bases; J trimming: 1 base; junction bases outside the gene matches: 9. Looked up from germline, CDR1 is LNHDA and CDR2 is SQIVND (reference sequence). This CDR3 region has 17 residues. CDR3 in DNA: TGTGCCAGCCAGCCCGGGACAGGGGAGTCTGGGGCCAACGTCCTGACTTTC. Its translation: CASQPGTGESGANVLTF.

The chain combines TRBV9 with TRBJ2-1; TRBD2 matches 8 bases. This CDR3 is built from 15 residues. V lost 4 bases, J lost 7 bases, and 10 bases stayed unmatched. The V gene's germline CDR1 is SGDLS and CDR2 YYNGEE. The DNA of the CDR3 is TGTGCCAGCAGCTCTACGGGAGGGCCGTGGAATGAGCAGTTCTTC. This codes for CASSSTGGPWNEQFF.

The chain recombines TRBV28 with TRBJ2-7, with 7 bases lining up with TRBD2. The germline V gene encodes CDR1 MDHEN and CDR2 SYDVKM. V lost 3 bases to trimming and J lost 4 bases; unmatched junction nucleotides: 6. The CDR3 is made up of 14 amino acids. CDR3 sequence reads: CASSLRERRYEQYF. The CDR3 nucleotides read TGTGCCAGCAGTTTGCGGGAGCGGCGGTACGAGCAGTACTTC.

This chain connects TRBV4-2 to TRBJ2-1; 10 bases match TRBD2. V shed 3 bases, J shed 5 bases, and the junction held 10 bases outside the gene matches. From germline, CDR1 is LGHNA and CDR2 YNFKEQ. CDR3 size: 17 residues. CDR3 region: CASSQETLAGRNNEQFF. DNA for the CDR3: TGTGCCAGCAGCCAGGAAACACTAGCGGGACGGAACAATGAGCAGTTCTTC.

This clone was detected a few times. The V call is TRBV2, the J call TRBJ1-3; D gene unclear. The CDR3 loop spans 15 amino acids. Germline CDR1 is SNHLY and CDR2 is FYNNEI. The V gene lost 6 bases and the J gene lost 0 bases, with 12 bases spanning the gap. The CDR3 DNA follows: TGTGCCAGCAGGGAGGAACAGACCTCTGGAAACACCATATATTTT. It yields the protein CASREEQTSGNTIYF.

The chain links TRBV28 to TRBJ2-1, with 7 positions matching TRBD2. CDR3 length: 15 residues. V lost 6 bases and J lost 9; bases outside the gene matches: 14. Germline values: CDR1 MDHEN, CDR2 SYDVKM. Here the CDR3 reads CASRSASGPRGEQFF. The CDR3 DNA follows: TGTGCCAGCAGGTCGGCTAGCGGACCCCGGGGTGAGCAGTTCTTC. The variable domain in full, with the rest retrieved from reference TRBV28 and TRBJ2-1, is DVKVTQSSRYLVKRTGEKVFLECVQDMDHENMFWYRQDPGLGLRLIYFSYDVKMKEKGDIPEGYSVSREKKERFSLILESASTNQTSMYLCASRSASGPRGEQFFGPGTRLTVL.

The rearrangement joins TRBV28 to TRBJ2-7, with 7 positions matching TRBD2. This CDR3 is built from 15 residues. J gave up 4 bases and V 1 base, and 7 bases lay outside the gene matches. The germline V gene encodes CDR1 MDHEN and CDR2 SYDVKM. This CDR3 is CASSLSSGGRYEQYF. As DNA, the CDR3 is TGTGCCAGCAGTTTATCGTCCGGGGGGAGGTACGAGCAGTACTTC.

This CDR3 reads CASSLPDRGPIYEQYF. CDR3 coding DNA: TGTGCCAGCAGCTTGCCGGACAGGGGGCCCATCTACGAGCAGTACTTC. The genes are TRBV5-6 and TRBJ2-7, with 11 bases lining up with TRBD1. Germline values: CDR1 SGHDT, CDR2 YYEEEE. The junction had 6 bases not matched to a gene; V was cut back by 1 base and J by 3 bases. The CDR3 covers 16 residues.

The chain combines TRBV7-2 with TRBJ1-2; no firm D call. In germline, CDR1 is SGHTA, CDR2 FQGNSA. The CDR3 totals 14 residues. Trimming shortened V by 5 bases and J by 0 bases, and 10 bases separated the two germline ends. CDR3 nucleotides: TGTGCCAGCAGCCGCACGGGGTCTAACTATGGCTACACCTTC. It codes for CASSRTGSNYGYTF.

V is TRBV27 and J is TRBJ2-7; 8 bases fit TRBD2. The CDR3 spans 16 residues. V shed 3 bases and J 5 bases; nucleotides not matched to a gene: 12. Germline CDR1 MNHEY, CDR2 SMNVEV (reference sequence). The CDR3 loop is CASSFGGAGTSHEQYF. CDR3 bases: TGTGCCAGCAGTTTCGGGGGGGCAGGGACCTCACACGAGCAGTACTTC.

The gene calls are TRBV13 and TRBJ1-4, with D hard to call. This CDR3 is 14 amino acids long. Germline V gives CDR1 PRHDT, CDR2 FYEKMQ (reference sequence). Trimming removed 5 bases at V and 4 bases at J, with 11 bases between. The CDR3 coding sequence is TGTGCCAGCAGCGGCGGGAGGAGTAATGAAAAACTGTTTTTT. It specifies CASSGGRSNEKLFF.

The genes are TRBV6-2 or TRBV6-3 and TRBJ2-1, with 10 bases aligning to TRBD2. Germline V gives CDR1 MNHEY, CDR2 SVGEGT. The CDR3 has 16 amino acids. The V gene end was trimmed by 0 bases and the J gene end by 6 bases; junction bases not matched to a gene: 5. CDR3 sequence (DNA): TGTGCCAGCAGTTACTCTCCTAGCGGGAGAATCAATGAGCAGTTCTTC. Translation gives CASSYSPSGRINEQFF.

V usage is TRBV9 and J usage is TRBJ2-3; 12 bases are shared with TRBD2. The CDR3 sequence is 16 residues long. V lost 4 bases, J lost 5 bases, and 8 bases stayed unmatched. Looked up from germline, CDR1 is SGDLS and CDR2 is YYNGEE. The CDR3 sequence: CASSQGLAGRIDTQYF. In nucleotides, the CDR3 is TGTGCCAGCAGCCAAGGACTAGCGGGACGTATAGATACGCAGTATTTT.

The table lists this clone with a few counts. The rearrangement uses TRBV9 and TRBJ2-7; D remains ambiguous. Germline values: CDR1 SGDLS, CDR2 YYNGEE. V was clipped by 4 bases and J by 6 bases, with 17 bases between them. The CDR3 is 14 amino acids. For the CDR3, the DNA is TGTGCCAGCAGCTCCGGTCCGGACCTGCCCGAGCAGTACTTC. Its translation is CASSSGPDLPEQYF. Full variable domain (missing parts from reference TRBV9 and TRBJ2-7): DSGVTQTPKHLITATGQRVTLRCSPRSGDLSVYWYQQSLDQGLQFLIQYYNGEERAKGNILERFSAQQFPDLHSELNLSSLELGDSALYFCASSSGPDLPEQYFGPGTRLTVT.

The chain employs TRBV14 and TRBJ1-4, with D unclear. Looked up from germline, CDR1 is SGHDN and CDR2 is FVKESK. This CDR3 contains 13 residues. V lost 3 bases, J lost 7 bases, and 9 bases lay in between. The CDR3 here is CASSHRPGEKLFF. The CDR3 bases are TGTGCCAGCAGCCACCGACCGGGTGAAAAACTGTTTTTT.

V is TRBV6-6 and J is TRBJ1-5; tentatively, D is TRBD1 (5 bases). The V and J ends lost 6 bases and 3 bases respectively, with 12 bases between them. Germline-derived CDR1 and CDR2 are MNHNY and SVGAGI (reference sequence). CDR3 length: 14 amino acids. CDR3 in DNA: TGTGCCAGCAGCGCCAGGGTGCACAATCAGCCCCAGCATTTT. This translates into CASSARVHNQPQHF.

This chain uses TRBV3-1 (or the pseudogene TRBV3-2) with TRBJ2-1; 9 bases align to TRBD1. The CDR3 covers 17 residues. In germline, CDR1 is LGHDT, CDR2 YNNKEL (reference sequence). The J segment lost 4 bases and the V segment lost 4 bases, leaving 11 bases of the junction unmatched. The CDR3 loop reads CASSPLFEGQGYNEQFF. The CDR3 region has the DNA TGTGCCAGCAGCCCGCTCTTTGAGGGACAGGGTTACAATGAGCAGTTCTTC.

Written as DNA, the CDR3 is TGTGCCAGCACCACCCGGAACGTGGGGGAGCTGTTTTTT. Its translation: CASTTRNVGELFF. The chain uses TRBV13 and TRBJ2-2; no clear D gene. The V gene's germline CDR1 is PRHDT and CDR2 FYEKMQ (reference sequence). The CDR3 covers 13 residues. V dropped 7 bases and J dropped 8 bases, with 14 bases sitting between them.